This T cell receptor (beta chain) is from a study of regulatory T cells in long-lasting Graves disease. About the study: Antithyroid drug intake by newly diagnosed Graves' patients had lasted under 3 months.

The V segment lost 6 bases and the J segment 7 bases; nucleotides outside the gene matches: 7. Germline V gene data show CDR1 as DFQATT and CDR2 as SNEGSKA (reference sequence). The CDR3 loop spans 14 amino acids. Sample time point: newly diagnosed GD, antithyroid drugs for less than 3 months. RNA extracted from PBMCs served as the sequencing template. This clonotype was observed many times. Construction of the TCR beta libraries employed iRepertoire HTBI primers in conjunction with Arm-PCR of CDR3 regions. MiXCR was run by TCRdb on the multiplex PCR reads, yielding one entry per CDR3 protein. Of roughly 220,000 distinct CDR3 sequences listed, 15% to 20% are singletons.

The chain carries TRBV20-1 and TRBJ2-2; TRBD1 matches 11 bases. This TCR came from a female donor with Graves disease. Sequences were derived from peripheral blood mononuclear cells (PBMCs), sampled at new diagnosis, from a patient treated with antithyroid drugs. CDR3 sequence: CSATGQGASGELFF. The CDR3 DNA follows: TGCAGTGCAACCGGACAGGGGGCGAGCGGGGAGCTGTTTTTT.